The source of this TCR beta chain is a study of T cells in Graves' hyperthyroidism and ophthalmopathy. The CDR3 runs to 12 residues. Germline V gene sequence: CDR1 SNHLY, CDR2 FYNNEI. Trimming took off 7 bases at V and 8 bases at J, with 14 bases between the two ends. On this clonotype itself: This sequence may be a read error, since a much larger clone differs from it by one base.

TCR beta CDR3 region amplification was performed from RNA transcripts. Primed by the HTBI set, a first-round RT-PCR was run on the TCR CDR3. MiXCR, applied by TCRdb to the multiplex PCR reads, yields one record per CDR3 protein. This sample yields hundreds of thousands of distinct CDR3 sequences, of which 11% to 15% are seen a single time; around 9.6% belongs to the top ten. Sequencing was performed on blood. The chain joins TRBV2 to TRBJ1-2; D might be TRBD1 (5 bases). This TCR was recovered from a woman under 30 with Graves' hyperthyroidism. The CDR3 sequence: CASKDLGEGYTF. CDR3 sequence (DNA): TGTGCCAGCAAGGACCTGGGGGAGGGCTACACCTTC.